This TCR beta chain is from a study of blood T cell repertoires in COVID-19 (dated by TCRdb to the early 2020s). With respect to the entire study: Collaborator samples came from the United States, Italy and Spain and covered acute and convalescent phases of COVID-19. The material from the prospective study consisted of cDNA or gDNA derived from T cells, B-cell-depleted T cells, or PBMCs. Subjects who had been exposed to COVID-19, were actively infected with it, or had recovered from it provided the deeply sampled blood TCRbeta repertoires that made up the dataset. The repertoires were made available in a free public database intended to serve as a resource for research on the immune response to SARS-CoV-2. Samples were obtained from the ongoing ImmuneRACE study (first 160 participants) and from 1,000 to 1,500 subjects provided by 6 global collaborators. Nearly every sample came with metadata listing a de-identified subject ID, COVID-19 status, age in years and sex. Where HLA class I and class II types were available, the types were taken from metadata supplied by the sample provider, not from assay-based typing. General study outcomes and caveats: The quantity of clinical and demographic metadata differed by source and by participant and was supplied without curation.

Enrolling through a virtual design, the prospective study's participants ranged in age from roughly 18 to 95 years and lived across 20 to 30 United States geographic areas. In the prospective study, cohorts were assigned on the basis of participant-reported clinical history obtained from a screening survey and a study questionnaire. A participant counted as exposed if, within 2 weeks of entering the study, that participant had been in contact with someone who had a PCR-confirmed or clinician-diagnosed COVID-19 case. Each participant in the prospective study had whole blood, serum and a nasopharyngeal or oropharyngeal swab collected by mobile phlebotomists. Prospective study participants could optionally give additional blood draws and questionnaires over an approximately two-month period. Blood samples from the prospective study were shipped frozen or at room temperature prior to DNA extraction.

A remark on this clone: Its antigen is not yet known. The input lacks base qualities; no much larger clone sits a single base away.

The CDR1 and CDR2 encoded by the germline V gene are SNHLY and FYNNEI. The CDR3 covers 14 residues, taking in both the cysteine and the phenylalanine. Only the CDR3 region is kept as DNA, spanning 42 bases read in frame from base 1. Relative to germline, V is missing 5 bases and J is missing 1 base, with 4 bases of the junction outside any gene match. TCRbeta CDR3 regions were amplified from genomic DNA by means of the immunoSEQ Assay, a bias-controlled multiplex PCR. For the original study's pipeline: Within the assay, amplification of reference gene primers was used to estimate how many nucleated cells each sample contained. Sequence reads were collapsed and filtered to measure the absolute abundance of every unique TCRbeta CDR3 rearrangement. For each sample, productive Simpson clonality was calculated as the square root of Simpson's diversity index over productive rearrangements. Entries here come from immuneACCESS through TCRdb and include only in-frame sequences with V and J called. Some clones fail to appear in such tables; in the studies checked, an unresolved V gene covers under half of the shortfall, and the cause of the remainder is unknown. That table is the source of V, J and clone size, and D and trimming were worked out from the DNA. This sample has about 430,000 clones in its table, and around nine tenths of those were observed once. The ten most abundant clones make up 1.4% to 1.5% of the sample.

This chain is built from TRBV2 and TRBJ1-1; 7 bases in the junction line up with TRBD1. What was sequenced was PBMCs or T cells enriched from blood (not recorded which). The sequence derives from a woman between 18 and 29 years old who had been exposed to COVID-19. The bases are TGTGCCAGCAGTCTACAGGGGCCGAACACTGAAGCTTTCTTT. Translated, this is CASSLQGPNTEAFF.